This TCR beta chain was captured by sequencing in a study of blood T cell repertoires in COVID-19. The V gene's germline CDR1 is WNHNN and CDR2 SYGVQD (reference sequence). The CDR3 loop spans 13 amino acids. With 8 bases clipped from V and 3 bases from J, the junction kept 5 bases outside the gene matches. Assay: immunoSEQ multiplex PCR; the TCRdb copy retains only in-frame clones and omits some. This repertoire shows 100,000 to 150,000 clones, 85% to 90% found once; its top ten account for approximately 1.4%. This clone was seen ten or more times. Sequenced sample: peripheral blood. The chain combines TRBV10-1 with TRBJ2-7, with TRBD1 identical over 9 bases. The sequence derives from a human donor in a cohort sampled during active COVID-19. The CDR3 here is CASPPGQGYEQYF. CDR3 DNA: TGCGCCAGCCCCCCGGGACAGGGCTACGAGCAGTACTTC.